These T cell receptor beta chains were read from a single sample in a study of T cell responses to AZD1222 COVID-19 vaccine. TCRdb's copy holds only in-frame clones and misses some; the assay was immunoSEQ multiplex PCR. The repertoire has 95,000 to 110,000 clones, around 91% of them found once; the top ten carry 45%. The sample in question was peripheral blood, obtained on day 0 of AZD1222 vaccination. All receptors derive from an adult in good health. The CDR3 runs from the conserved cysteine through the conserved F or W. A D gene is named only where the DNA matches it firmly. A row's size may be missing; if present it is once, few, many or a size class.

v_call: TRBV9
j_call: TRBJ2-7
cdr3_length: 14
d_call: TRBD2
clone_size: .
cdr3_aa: CASSIAGGPYEQYF
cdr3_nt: TGTGCCAGCAGTATAGCGGGAGGGCCGTACGAGCAGTACTTC

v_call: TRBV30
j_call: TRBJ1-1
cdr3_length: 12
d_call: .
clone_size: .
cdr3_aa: CAWSGKWEAAFF
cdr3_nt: TGTGCCTGGAGTGGCAAATGGGAAGCAGCTTTCTTT

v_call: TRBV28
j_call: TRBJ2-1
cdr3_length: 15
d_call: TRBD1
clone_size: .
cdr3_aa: CASSLPGQGSNEQFF
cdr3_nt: TGTGCCAGCAGTTTACCCGGACAGGGGAGCAATGAGCAGTTCTTC

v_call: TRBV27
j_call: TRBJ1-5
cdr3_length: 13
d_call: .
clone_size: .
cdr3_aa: CASSFLSNQPQHF
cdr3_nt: TGTGCCAGCAGTTTCCTTAGCAATCAGCCCCAGCATTTT

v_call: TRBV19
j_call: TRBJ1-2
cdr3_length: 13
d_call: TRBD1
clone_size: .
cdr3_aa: CAGSPQGVGGYTF
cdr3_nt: TGTGCCGGTAGTCCGCAGGGGGTTGGCGGCTACACCTTC

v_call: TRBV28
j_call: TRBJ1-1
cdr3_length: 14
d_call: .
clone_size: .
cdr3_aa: CASRLTGRPTEAFF
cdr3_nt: TGTGCCAGCAGGCTAACGGGGCGTCCTACTGAAGCTTTCTTT

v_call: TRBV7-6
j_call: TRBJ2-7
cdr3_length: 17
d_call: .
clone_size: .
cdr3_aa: CASSLAESSNAQYEQYF
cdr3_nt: TGTGCCAGCAGCTTAGCAGAGTCTAGCAACGCCCAATACGAGCAGTACTTC

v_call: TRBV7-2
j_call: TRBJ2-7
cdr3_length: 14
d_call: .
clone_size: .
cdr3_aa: CASSFPGTFREQYF
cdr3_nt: TGTGCCAGCAGCTTTCCCGGGACTTTCCGGGAGCAGTACTTC

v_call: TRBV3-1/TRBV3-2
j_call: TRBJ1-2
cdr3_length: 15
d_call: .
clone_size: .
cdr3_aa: CASSQGPRTHYGYTF
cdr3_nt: TGTGCCAGCAGCCAAGGCCCCCGGACCCATTATGGCTACACCTTC

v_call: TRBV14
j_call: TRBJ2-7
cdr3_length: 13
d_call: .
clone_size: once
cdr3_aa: CASSQATRGEQYF
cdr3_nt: TGTGCCAGCAGCCAGGCGACCCGGGGCGAGCAGTACTTC

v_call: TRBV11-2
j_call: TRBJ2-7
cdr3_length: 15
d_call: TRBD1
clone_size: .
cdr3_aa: CASIRQGLVGHEQYF
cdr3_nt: TGTGCCAGCATTCGACAGGGTCTCGTGGGCCACGAGCAGTACTTC

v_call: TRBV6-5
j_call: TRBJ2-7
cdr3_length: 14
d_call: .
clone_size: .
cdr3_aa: CASSLTGSSYEQYF
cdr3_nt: TGTGCCAGCAGCCTAACAGGGTCTTCTTACGAGCAGTACTTC

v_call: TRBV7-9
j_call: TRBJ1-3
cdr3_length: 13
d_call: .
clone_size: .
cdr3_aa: CASSLVGGNTIYF
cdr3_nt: TGTGCCAGCAGCTTAGTGGGTGGAAACACCATATATTTT

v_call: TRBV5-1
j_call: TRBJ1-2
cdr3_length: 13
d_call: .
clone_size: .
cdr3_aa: CASSLLSGDGYTF
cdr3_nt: TGCGCCAGCAGCTTGTTGTCAGGCGATGGCTACACCTTC

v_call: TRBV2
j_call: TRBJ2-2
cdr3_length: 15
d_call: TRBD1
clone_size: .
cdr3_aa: CASRMDRNSAGELFF
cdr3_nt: TGTGCCAGCAGAATGGACAGGAACTCTGCCGGGGAGCTGTTTTTT

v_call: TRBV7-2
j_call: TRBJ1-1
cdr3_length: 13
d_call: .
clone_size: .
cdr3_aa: CASSLGQVAEAFF
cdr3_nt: TGTGCCAGCAGCTTAGGACAGGTAGCTGAAGCTTTCTTT

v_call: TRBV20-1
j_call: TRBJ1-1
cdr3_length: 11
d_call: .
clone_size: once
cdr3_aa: CSARFYTEAFF
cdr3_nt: TGCAGTGCTCGTTTTTACACTGAAGCTTTCTTT

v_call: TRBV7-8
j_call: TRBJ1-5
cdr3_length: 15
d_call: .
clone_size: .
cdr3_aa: CASSFDGNSNQPQHF
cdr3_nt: TGTGCCAGCAGCTTCGACGGTAATAGCAATCAGCCCCAGCATTTT

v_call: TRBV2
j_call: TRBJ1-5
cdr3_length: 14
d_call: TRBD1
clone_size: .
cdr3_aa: CASSDRVGNQPQHF
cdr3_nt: TGTGCCAGCAGCGACAGGGTAGGCAATCAGCCCCAGCATTTT

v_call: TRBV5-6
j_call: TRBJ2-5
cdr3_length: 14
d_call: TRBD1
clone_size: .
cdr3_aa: CASSFGQGGKTQYF
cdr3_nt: TGTGCCAGCAGCTTCGGACAGGGAGGAAAGACCCAGTACTTC

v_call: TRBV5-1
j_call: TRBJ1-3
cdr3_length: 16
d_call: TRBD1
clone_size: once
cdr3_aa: CASSSAVTGSGNTIYF
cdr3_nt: TGCGCCAGCAGCTCTGCCGTGACAGGGTCTGGAAACACCATATATTTT

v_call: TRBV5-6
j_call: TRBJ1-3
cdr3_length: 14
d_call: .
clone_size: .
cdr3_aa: CASSAGSSGNTIYF
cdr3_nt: TGTGCCAGCAGCGCCGGGAGCTCTGGAAACACCATATATTTT

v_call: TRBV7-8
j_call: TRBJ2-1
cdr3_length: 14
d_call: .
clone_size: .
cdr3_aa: CASSRDSPLNEQFF
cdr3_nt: TGTGCCAGCAGCCGGGACTCTCCTCTCAATGAGCAGTTCTTC

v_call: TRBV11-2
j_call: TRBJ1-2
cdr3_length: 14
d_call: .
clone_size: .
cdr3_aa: CASSVGDGNYGYTF
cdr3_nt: TGTGCCAGCAGTGTCGGGGATGGGAACTATGGCTACACCTTC

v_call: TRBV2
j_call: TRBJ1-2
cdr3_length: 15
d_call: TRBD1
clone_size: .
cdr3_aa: CASSVPGTGDYGYTF
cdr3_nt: TGTGCCAGCAGCGTACCCGGGACAGGGGACTATGGCTACACCTTC

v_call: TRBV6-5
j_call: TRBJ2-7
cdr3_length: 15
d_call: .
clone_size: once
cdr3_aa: CASSSPSELNYEQYF
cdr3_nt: TGTGCCAGCAGCTCCCCTAGCGAATTGAACTACGAGCAGTACTTC

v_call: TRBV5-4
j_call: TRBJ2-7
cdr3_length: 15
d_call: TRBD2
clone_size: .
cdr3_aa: CASSLRTSGSYEQYF
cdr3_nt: TGTGCCAGCAGCTTAAGGACTAGCGGCTCCTACGAGCAGTACTTC

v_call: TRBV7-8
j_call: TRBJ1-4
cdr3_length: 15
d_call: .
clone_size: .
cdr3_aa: CASSLLTSTNEKLFF
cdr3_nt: TGTGCCAGCAGCTTACTAACCTCAACTAATGAAAAACTGTTTTTT

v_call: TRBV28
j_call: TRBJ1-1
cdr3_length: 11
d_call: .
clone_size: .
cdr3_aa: CASRDGTEAFF
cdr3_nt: TGTGCCAGCAGGGACGGAACTGAAGCTTTCTTT

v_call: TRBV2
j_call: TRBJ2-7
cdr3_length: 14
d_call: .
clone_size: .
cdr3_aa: CAIRNPESGYEQYF
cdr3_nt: TGTGCCATCCGCAACCCCGAGTCCGGCTACGAGCAGTACTTC

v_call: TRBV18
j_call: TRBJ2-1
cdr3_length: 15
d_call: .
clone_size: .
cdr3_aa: CASSLLGVLDNEQFF
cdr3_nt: TGTGCCAGCTCACTCCTAGGGGTGCTCGACAATGAGCAGTTCTTC

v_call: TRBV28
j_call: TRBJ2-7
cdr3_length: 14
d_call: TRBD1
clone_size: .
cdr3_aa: CASSPRQGAYEQYF
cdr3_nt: TGTGCCAGCAGCCCCCGACAGGGGGCTTACGAGCAGTACTTC

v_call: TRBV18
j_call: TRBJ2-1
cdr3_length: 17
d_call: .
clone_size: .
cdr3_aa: CASSPRQGGTLYNEQFF
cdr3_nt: TGTGCCAGCTCACCACGGCAGGGGGGCACTCTCTACAATGAGCAGTTCTTC

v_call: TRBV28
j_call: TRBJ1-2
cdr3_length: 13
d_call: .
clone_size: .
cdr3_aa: CASREQVNYGYTF
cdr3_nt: TGTGCCAGCAGGGAACAGGTTAACTATGGCTACACCTTC

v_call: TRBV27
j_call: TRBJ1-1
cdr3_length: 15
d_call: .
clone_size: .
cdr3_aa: CASSLYYLMNTEAFF
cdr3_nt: TGTGCCAGCAGTTTATACTACCTTATGAACACTGAAGCTTTCTTT

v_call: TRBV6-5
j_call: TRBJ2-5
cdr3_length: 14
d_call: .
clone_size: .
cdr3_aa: CASSYVGVQETQYF
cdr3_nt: TGTGCCAGCAGTTACGTCGGAGTCCAAGAGACCCAGTACTTC

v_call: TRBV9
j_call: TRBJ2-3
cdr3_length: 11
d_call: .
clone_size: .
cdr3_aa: CASSVGDTQYF
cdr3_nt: TGTGCCAGCAGCGTAGGCGATACGCAGTATTTT

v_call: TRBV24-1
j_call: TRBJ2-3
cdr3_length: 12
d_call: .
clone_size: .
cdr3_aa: CATSELTDTQYF
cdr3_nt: TGTGCCACCAGTGAATTGACAGATACGCAGTATTTT

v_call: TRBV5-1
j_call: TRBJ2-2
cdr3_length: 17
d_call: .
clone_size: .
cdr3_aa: CASSAAVYGAWTGELFF
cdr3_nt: TGCGCCAGCAGCGCGGCGGTTTATGGGGCTTGGACCGGGGAGCTGTTTTTT

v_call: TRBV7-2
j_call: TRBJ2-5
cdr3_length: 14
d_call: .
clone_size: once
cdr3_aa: CASSLSGARETQYF
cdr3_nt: TGTGCCAGCAGCTTAAGCGGCGCCCGAGAGACCCAGTACTTC

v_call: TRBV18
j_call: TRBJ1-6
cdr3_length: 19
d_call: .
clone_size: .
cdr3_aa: CASSPPPGSTSSYNSPLHF
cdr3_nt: TGTGCCAGCTCACCACCACCGGGGTCCACGAGCTCCTATAATTCACCCCTCCACTTT

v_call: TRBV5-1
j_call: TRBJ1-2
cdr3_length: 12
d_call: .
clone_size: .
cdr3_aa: CASRQDNYGYTF
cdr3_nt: TGCGCCAGCAGACAGGATAACTATGGCTACACCTTC

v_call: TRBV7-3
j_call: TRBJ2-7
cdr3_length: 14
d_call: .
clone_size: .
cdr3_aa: CASSPGLPGDEQYF
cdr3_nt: TGTGCCAGCAGCCCGGGACTCCCAGGAGACGAGCAGTACTTC

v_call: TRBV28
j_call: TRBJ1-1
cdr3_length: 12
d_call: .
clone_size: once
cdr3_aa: CASSPVGAEAFF
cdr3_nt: TGTGCCAGCAGCCCGGTCGGAGCTGAAGCTTTCTTT

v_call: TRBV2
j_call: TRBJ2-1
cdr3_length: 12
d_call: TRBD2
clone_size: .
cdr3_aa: CASKASGNEQFF
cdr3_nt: TGTGCCAGCAAGGCTAGCGGAAATGAGCAGTTCTTC

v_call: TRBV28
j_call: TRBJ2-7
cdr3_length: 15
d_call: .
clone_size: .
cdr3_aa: CASSLSPGGLYEQYF
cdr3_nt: TGTGCCAGCAGTTTAAGCCCAGGGGGGCTCTACGAGCAGTACTTC

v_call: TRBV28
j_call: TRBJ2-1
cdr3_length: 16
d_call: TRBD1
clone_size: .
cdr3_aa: CASSGQGGNSYNEQFF
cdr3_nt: TGTGCCAGCAGTGGACAGGGGGGTAACTCCTACAATGAGCAGTTCTTC

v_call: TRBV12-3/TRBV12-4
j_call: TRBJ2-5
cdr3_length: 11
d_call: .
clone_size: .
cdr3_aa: CASSLGETQYF
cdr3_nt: TGTGCCAGCAGTTTGGGGGAGACCCAGTACTTC

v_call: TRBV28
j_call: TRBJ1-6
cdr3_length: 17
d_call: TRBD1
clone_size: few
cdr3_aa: CASSLPRDRGYNSPLHF
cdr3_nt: TGTGCCAGCAGTTTGCCTAGGGACAGGGGCTATAATTCACCCCTCCACTTT

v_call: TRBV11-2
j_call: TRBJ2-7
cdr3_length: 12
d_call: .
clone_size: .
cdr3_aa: CASSSLGYEQYF
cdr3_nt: TGTGCCAGCAGCTCCCTTGGCTACGAGCAGTACTTC

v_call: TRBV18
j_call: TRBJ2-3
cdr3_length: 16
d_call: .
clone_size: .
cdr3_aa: CASSPPSRGRTDTQYF
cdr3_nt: TGTGCCAGCTCACCACCCTCCCGGGGGCGCACAGATACGCAGTATTTT

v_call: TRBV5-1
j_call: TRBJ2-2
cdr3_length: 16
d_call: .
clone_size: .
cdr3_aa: CASSLAYGSFTGELFF
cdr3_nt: TGCGCCAGCAGCTTGGCTTACGGGAGTTTCACCGGGGAGCTGTTTTTT

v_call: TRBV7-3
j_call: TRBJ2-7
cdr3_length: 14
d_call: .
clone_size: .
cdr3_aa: CASSLVKGFGEQYF
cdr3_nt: TGTGCCAGCAGCTTAGTGAAGGGTTTCGGCGAGCAGTACTTC

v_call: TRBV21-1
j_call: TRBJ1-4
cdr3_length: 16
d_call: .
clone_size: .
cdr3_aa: CASSKELQGPNEKLFF
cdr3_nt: TGTGCCAGCAGCAAAGAGTTACAGGGACCTAATGAAAAACTGTTTTTT

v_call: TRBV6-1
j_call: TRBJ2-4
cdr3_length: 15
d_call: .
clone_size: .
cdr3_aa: CASSEGGGVKNIQYF
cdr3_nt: TGTGCCAGCAGTGAGGGGGGTGGTGTCAAAAACATTCAGTACTTC

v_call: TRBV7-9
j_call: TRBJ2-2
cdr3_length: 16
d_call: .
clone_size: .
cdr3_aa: CASSQGSGRNTGELFF
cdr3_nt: TGTGCCAGCAGCCAAGGTAGCGGTAGAAACACCGGGGAGCTGTTTTTT

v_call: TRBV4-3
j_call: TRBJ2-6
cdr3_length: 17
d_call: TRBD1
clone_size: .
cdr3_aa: CASSQETGGTGANVLTF
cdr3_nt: TGCGCCAGCAGCCAAGAGACAGGGGGGACTGGGGCCAACGTCCTGACTTTC